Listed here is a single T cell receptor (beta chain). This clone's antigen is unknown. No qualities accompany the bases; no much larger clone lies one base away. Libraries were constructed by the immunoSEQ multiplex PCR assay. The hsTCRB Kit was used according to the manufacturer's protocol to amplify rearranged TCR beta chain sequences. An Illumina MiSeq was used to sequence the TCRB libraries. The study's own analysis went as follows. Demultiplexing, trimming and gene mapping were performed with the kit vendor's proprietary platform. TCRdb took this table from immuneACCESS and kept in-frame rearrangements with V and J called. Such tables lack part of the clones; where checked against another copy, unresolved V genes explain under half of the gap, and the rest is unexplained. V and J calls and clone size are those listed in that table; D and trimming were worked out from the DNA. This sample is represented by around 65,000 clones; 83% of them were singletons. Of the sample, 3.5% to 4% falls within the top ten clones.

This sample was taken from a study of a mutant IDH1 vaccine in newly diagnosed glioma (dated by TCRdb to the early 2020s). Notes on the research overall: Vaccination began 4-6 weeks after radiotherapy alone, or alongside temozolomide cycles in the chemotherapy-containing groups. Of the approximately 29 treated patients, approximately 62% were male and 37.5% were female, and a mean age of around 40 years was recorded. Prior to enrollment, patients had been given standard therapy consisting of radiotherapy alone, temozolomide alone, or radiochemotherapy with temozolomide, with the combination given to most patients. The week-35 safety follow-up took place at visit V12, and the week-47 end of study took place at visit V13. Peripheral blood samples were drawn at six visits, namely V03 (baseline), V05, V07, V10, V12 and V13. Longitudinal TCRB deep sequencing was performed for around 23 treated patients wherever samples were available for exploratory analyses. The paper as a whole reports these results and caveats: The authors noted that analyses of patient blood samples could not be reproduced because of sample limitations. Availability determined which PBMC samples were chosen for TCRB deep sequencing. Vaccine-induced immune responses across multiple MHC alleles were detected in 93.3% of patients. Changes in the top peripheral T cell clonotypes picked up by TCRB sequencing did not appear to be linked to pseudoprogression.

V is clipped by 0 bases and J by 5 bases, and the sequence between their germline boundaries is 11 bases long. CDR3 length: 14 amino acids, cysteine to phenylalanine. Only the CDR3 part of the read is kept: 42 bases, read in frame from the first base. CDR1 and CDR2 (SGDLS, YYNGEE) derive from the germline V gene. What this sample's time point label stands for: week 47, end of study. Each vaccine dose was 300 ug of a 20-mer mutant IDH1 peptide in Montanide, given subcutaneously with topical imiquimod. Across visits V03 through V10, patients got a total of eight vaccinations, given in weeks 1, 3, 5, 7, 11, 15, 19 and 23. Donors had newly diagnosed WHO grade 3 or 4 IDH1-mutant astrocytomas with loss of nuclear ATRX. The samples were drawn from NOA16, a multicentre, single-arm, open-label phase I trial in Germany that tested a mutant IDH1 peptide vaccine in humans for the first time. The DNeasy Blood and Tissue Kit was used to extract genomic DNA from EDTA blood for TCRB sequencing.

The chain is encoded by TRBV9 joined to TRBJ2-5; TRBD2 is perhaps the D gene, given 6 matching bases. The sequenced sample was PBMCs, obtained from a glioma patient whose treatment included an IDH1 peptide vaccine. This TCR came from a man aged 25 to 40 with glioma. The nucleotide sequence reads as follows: TGTGCCAGCAGCGTAGACGGGGGTTGGGAGACCCAGTACTTC. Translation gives CASSVDGGWETQYF.